This T cell receptor (beta chain) is drawn from a study of T cells in Graves' hyperthyroidism and ophthalmopathy. The germline V gene has CDR1 SGDLS and CDR2 YYNGEE. The ends were cut back, 4 bases at V and 10 bases at J, with 14 bases in the middle. The CDR3 has 13 residues. TCR beta CDR3 regions were amplified from RNA. The HTBI set primed first-round TCR CDR3 RT-PCR. TCRdb reprocessed the multiplex PCR reads via MiXCR and lists one record per CDR3 protein. The profile shows under 500,000 distinct CDR3 sequences, around 15% of them singletons. The sample was blood. This chain links TRBV9 with TRBJ1-4; D call uncertain. The clonotype originates from a man over 45 with Graves' ophthalmopathy. The CDR3 sequence: CASSPNQEGKLFF. Written as DNA, the CDR3 is TGTGCCAGCAGCCCCAATCAGGAGGGAAAACTGTTTTTT.